This T cell receptor beta chain was identified in a study of shared T cell receptors in the human thymus. Sequenced by immunoSEQ multiplex PCR; TCRdb stores in-frame clones only, minus some. This table has fewer than 700,000 clones, roughly 90% appearing once. This same sample was also part of a study on human thymus T cells. That investigation notes: Corrective surgery for congenital heart defects was being performed on the healthy Finnish infants who served as donors. Thymic resections from corrective heart surgery supplied the tissue. Thymic and blood repertoires showed apparently biased V and J gene usage. Reports from related research described highly overlapping thymic repertoires among unrelated individuals.

The specimen sequenced was thymocytes. The TCR was taken from a boy under two years old with a congenital heart defect.

In DNA form, the CDR3 reads TGTGCCAGCAGCTTAAGCGGGGCGTGCCCCTACAATGAGCAGTTCTTC. It specifies CASSLSGACPYNEQFF. The chain carries TRBV7-2 and TRBJ2-1, with TRBD2 matching over 7 bases. V lost 2 bases to trimming and J lost 2 bases; unmatched junction nucleotides: 6. This CDR3 contains 16 residues. In germline, CDR1 is SGHTA, CDR2 FQGNSA.